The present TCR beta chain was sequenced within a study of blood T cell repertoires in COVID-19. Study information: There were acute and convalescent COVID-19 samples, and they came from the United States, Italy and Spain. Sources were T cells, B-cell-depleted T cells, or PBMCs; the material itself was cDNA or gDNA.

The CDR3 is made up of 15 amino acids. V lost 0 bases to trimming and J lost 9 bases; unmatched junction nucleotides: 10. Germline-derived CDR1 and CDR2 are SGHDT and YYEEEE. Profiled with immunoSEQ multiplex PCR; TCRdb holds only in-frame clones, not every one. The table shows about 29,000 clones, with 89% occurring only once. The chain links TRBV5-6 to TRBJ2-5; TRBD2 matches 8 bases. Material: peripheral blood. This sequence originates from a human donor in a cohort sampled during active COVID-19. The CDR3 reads CASSLGGGTDGAQYF. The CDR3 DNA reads TGTGCCAGCAGCTTGGGCGGGGGGACCGACGGGGCCCAGTACTTC.